This is a list of T cell receptor beta chains from one sample in a study of blood T cell repertoires in COVID-19. Clones were sequenced by immunoSEQ multiplex PCR, and TCRdb holds only the in-frame ones, with some missing. The data show 150,000 to 200,000 clones, with approximately 81% seen just once and roughly 8% held by the top ten. The material sequenced was PBMCs or T cells enriched from blood (not recorded which). The receptor set was obtained from a woman aged 45-60 years who had recovered from COVID-19. CDR3s include the opening cysteine and the closing phenylalanine or tryptophan. Size is omitted from some rows. Given values are once, few, many or a class for expanded clones.

v_gene	abundance	CDR3aa
TRBV12-3/TRBV12-4	-	CASSSPFYYGYTF
TRBV12-5	-	CASGLNFNTKNTEAFF
TRBV18	-	CASSPSSGLTDTQYF
TRBV5-6	-	CASSSQDSSRVLFF
TRBV19	few	CASSGDRSPLHF
TRBV2	few	CASSYDPGSQATNEKLFF
TRBV7-2	once	CASSEGTGGAYEQYF
TRBV18	few	CASSPTTGGQDEQYF
TRBV19	-	CASREGMKWTEAFF
TRBV9	few	CASSVAAGGPYEQYF
TRBV19	-	CASSRPGTDLGKLFF
TRBV5-1	-	CASSLTPGQGGEQYF
TRBV6-5	-	CASSPIRRGTEAFF
TRBV5-1	-	CASRGAAGSSYGYTF
TRBV6-5	-	CASSYSRGLQFF
TRBV6-2/TRBV6-3	-	CASSYNPARTGYTEAFF
TRBV3-1/TRBV3-2	-	CASSLQAGSAFF
TRBV6-5	-	CASSYRREPNYGYTF
TRBV28	-	CASSFPRDGGEPQHF
TRBV19	once	CASSMEGVGEKLFF
TRBV28	-	CASSSPARDRGRDGYTF
TRBV7-2	-	CASSLMGGGEPDTQYF
TRBV28	-	CASSLDGVLGSAQHF
TRBV20-1	-	CSARERREFF
TRBV13	-	CASSLGDGGRGTEAFF
TRBV4-3	few	CASSHSTGLDQPQHF
TRBV19	-	CASSMEQGKNIQYF
TRBV6-5	-	CASSYGSTGWNTEAFF
TRBV5-5	-	CASSGDRTGELFF
TRBV18	-	CASSATSGETYEQYF
TRBV4-3	-	CASSQSQQETQYF
TRBV13	-	CASSLVPGGAFF
TRBV24-1	-	CATSDTGCINTIYF
TRBV28	-	CASTPSSNYGYTF
TRBV5-4	-	CASSKRPTVLEKLFF
TRBV7-2	-	CASSIGAGTEAFF
TRBV4-2	once	CASSQERVGYEQYF
TRBV3-1/TRBV3-2	-	CASSQDTVSSGYTF
TRBV18	-	CASSPGTGSYEQYF
TRBV27	-	CASSPGGPYEQYF
TRBV7-2	-	CASSLALAGTGELFF
TRBV6-6	-	CASSRDIPGLFPPTDTQYF
TRBV3-1/TRBV3-2	-	CASSQPRGPGNTIYF
TRBV19	-	CASKEDEAFF
TRBV2	-	CASSGGTGNLMNTEAFF
TRBV27	-	CASSLSRTGVPASLHF